Below are 22 T cell receptor beta chains sequenced from a single sample in a study of radiotherapy plus CTLA-4 blockade in lung cancer. Clones were read by immunoSEQ multiplex PCR, and TCRdb kept only the in-frame ones, dropping some. This table holds roughly 110,000 clones, about 80% found once. Sequencing was performed on peripheral blood, taken from a patient treated with radiotherapy plus ipilimumab. The source is a human donor with non-small cell lung cancer that progressed on radiotherapy plus ipilimumab. Some clones in this sample may be carry-over from other donors' samples.

V gene TRBV28 combines with J gene TRBJ2-7, with TRBD2 matching over 12 bases. Trimming took 1 base from V and 5 from J; bases not matched to a gene: 3. Germline lookup yields CDR1 MDHEN and CDR2 SYDVKM. This CDR3 has 15 amino acids. The CDR3 loop reads CASSLSSGGVHEQYF. DNA for the CDR3: TGTGCCAGCAGTTTATCTAGCGGGGGGGTGCACGAGCAGTACTTC.

The chain joins TRBV2 to TRBJ1-4, with no clear D. With 10 bases removed from V and 2 bases from J, the gap between germline ends came to 5 bases. The germline V gene has CDR1 SNHLY and CDR2 FYNNEI. CDR3 length equals 11 residues. CDR3: CAMRTNEKLFF. For the CDR3, the DNA is TGTGCCATGAGGACTAATGAAAAACTGTTTTTT.

The rearrangement uses TRBV5-1 and TRBJ2-3, with 7 bases lining up with TRBD1. Trimming took 4 bases from V and 1 from J; bases not matched to a gene: 3. This CDR3 region has 14 residues. Germline CDR1 is SGHRS and CDR2 is YFSETQ. The CDR3 DNA sequence: TGCGCCAGCAGCATTGACAGGGGCACAGATACGCAGTATTTT. The encoded protein is CASSIDRGTDTQYF.

This clone has just a few counts. The chain combines TRBV6-5 with TRBJ1-1; 7 bases are shared with TRBD1. The CDR3 extends over 13 amino acids. With V trimmed by 8 bases and J by 7 bases, 10 bases remained unmatched. The germline CDR1 and CDR2 sequences are MNHEY and SVGAGI. CDR3 sequence (DNA): TGTGCCAGCTTCCCTGAGGGACAGCTTGAAGCTTTCTTT. Amino acid sequence: CASFPEGQLEAFF.

The chain joins TRBV5-6 to TRBJ1-2; D is undetermined. Germline V gene data show CDR1 as SGHDT and CDR2 as YYEEEE. Trimming left V 2 bases short and J 0 bases short, with 8 bases between. The CDR3 extends over 14 amino acids. CDR3 nucleotide sequence: TGTGCCAGCAGCTTTGTCAGAACTAACTATGGCTACACCTTC. It codes for CASSFVRTNYGYTF. Filled out from reference TRBV5-6 and TRBJ1-2, the complete variable domain reads DAGVTQSPTHLIKTRGQQVTLRCSPKSGHDTVSWYQQALGQGPQFIFQYYEEEERQRGNFPDRFSGHQFPNYSSELNVNALLLGDSALYLCASSFVRTNYGYTFGSGTRLTVV.

A few counts support this clone. The genes are TRBV6-1 and TRBJ2-7; D gene uncertain. The germline gives CDR1 MNHNS, CDR2 SASEGT. The CDR3 length is 15 residues. V was cut by 2 bases and J by 2 bases, with 13 bases left in between. The CDR3 loop is CASSEFGNPTYEQYF. The CDR3 nucleotides are TGTGCCAGCAGTGAATTTGGGAACCCTACCTACGAGCAGTACTTC.

Remarks on this clone: Its ends do not fully match the called genes, so a read error is possible. The chain joins TRBV6-5 to TRBJ2-5; D is possibly TRBD2 (5 bases). Germline V lookup: CDR1 MNHEY, CDR2 SVGAGI. CDR3 length: 13 residues. Written as DNA, the CDR3 is TGTGCCAGCAGTTATGAGTGGGGAGAGGCCCAGTACTTC. Translating gives CASSYEWGEAQYF.

The rearrangement uses TRBV7-2 and TRBJ2-1, with TRBD2 as a possible D gene (6 bases). This CDR3 contains 15 residues. Germline-derived CDR1 and CDR2 are SGHTA and FQGNSA. Trimming took off 6 bases at V and 0 bases at J, with 12 bases between the two ends. The CDR3 loop is CASSPASVSYNEQFF. Here the CDR3 DNA reads TGTGCCAGCAGTCCCGCTAGCGTCTCCTACAATGAGCAGTTCTTC.

The chain links TRBV19 to TRBJ1-5; D gene uncertain. CDR1 is LNHDA and CDR2 is SQIVND in the germline V gene (reference sequence). The CDR3 spans 16 residues. V lost 7 bases and J 4 bases, leaving 20 bases between the germline ends. The CDR3 DNA sequence: TGTGCCAGTACCTATAGGGAAAGGCAGCAAAATCAGCCCCAGCATTTT. Translating gives CASTYRERQQNQPQHF.

In this sample, this clone turned up once. The chain joins TRBV11-2 to TRBJ2-5, with 11 nucleotides matching TRBD2. The V gene's germline CDR1 is SGHAT and CDR2 FQNNGV. After removal of 4 bases from V and 4 bases from J, the junction contained 2 bases not matched to a gene. The CDR3 runs 14 residues. As DNA, the CDR3 is TGTGCCAGCAGCTCCGGGACTAGCGGAGAGACCCAGTACTTC. It yields the protein CASSSGTSGETQYF.

This clone was observed a single time. The rearrangement joins TRBV5-6 to TRBJ1-3; D is ambiguous. The CDR3 sequence is 14 residues long. Trimming removed 4 bases at V and 7 bases at J, with 15 bases between. CDR1 is SGHDT, CDR2 YYEEEE, per germline. The DNA for the CDR3 is TGTGCCAGCAGCCATAGCCGCGCGGGGAACACCATATATTTT. This translates into CASSHSRAGNTIYF. Variable domain in full (rest from reference TRBV5-6 and TRBJ1-3): DAGVTQSPTHLIKTRGQQVTLRCSPKSGHDTVSWYQQALGQGPQFIFQYYEEEERQRGNFPDRFSGHQFPNYSSELNVNALLLGDSALYLCASSHSRAGNTIYFGEGSWLTVV.

V usage is TRBV5-4 and J usage is TRBJ1-1, with unresolved D. The ends were cut back, 4 bases at V and 5 bases at J, with 15 bases in the middle. Germline V gene sequence: CDR1 SGHNT, CDR2 YYREEE (reference sequence). CDR3 length: 14 residues. The CDR3 coding sequence is TGTGCCAGCAGCCCCACCGGGGTTGTGACTGAAGCTTTCTTT. It translates to CASSPTGVVTEAFF.

The chain is built from TRBV6-5 and TRBJ1-6; D not resolved. The germline V gene encodes CDR1 MNHEY and CDR2 SVGAGI. The CDR3 has 13 residues. Deletions cut 5 bases from V and 5 bases from J, with 7 bases between. The CDR3 region is CASSEVNNSPLHF. The CDR3 nucleotides are TGTGCCAGCAGTGAAGTTAATAATTCACCCCTCCACTTT.

In its sample, this clone was seen a few times. The chain joins TRBV7-2 to TRBJ2-1; D assignment may be TRBD1 or TRBD2 (5 bases each). Trimming left V 0 bases short and J 16 bases short, with 19 bases between. Germline V gene data show CDR1 as SGHTA and CDR2 as FQGNSA. This CDR3 region has 14 residues. The CDR3 protein is CASSLAKDWDRRFF. The DNA of the CDR3 is TGTGCCAGCAGCTTAGCTAAGGATTGGGACCGCCGATTCTTC.

The chain has TRBV7-2 and TRBJ2-7; D unresolved. CDR1 SGHTA and CDR2 FQGNSA come from the germline V gene. This CDR3 region has 13 residues. V dropped 3 bases and J dropped 3 bases, with 9 bases sitting between them. The CDR3 region is CASSFSRNYEQYF. Here the CDR3 DNA reads TGTGCCAGCAGCTTTTCTCGCAACTACGAGCAGTACTTC.

The chain recombines TRBV7-6 with TRBJ2-5; D may be TRBD1 or TRBD2 (5 bases each). The V and J ends lost 5 bases and 1 base respectively, with 14 bases between them. Germline V gene data show CDR1 as SGHVS and CDR2 as FNYEAQ. This CDR3 region has 15 residues. CDR3: CASSLLGEPQETQYF. The CDR3 DNA is TGTGCCAGCAGCCTTTTGGGGGAACCCCAAGAGACCCAGTACTTC.

This clone was seen a single time. The chain couples TRBV30 to TRBJ1-4; no clear D gene. The ends were cut back, 0 bases at V and 8 bases at J, with 7 bases in the middle. CDR1 is GTSNPN and CDR2 is SVGIG in the germline V gene (reference sequence). The CDR3 is 12 amino acids. Here the CDR3 DNA reads TGTGCCTGGAGTGTCCGAGTCGAAAAACTGTTTTTT. Translated, it gives CAWSVRVEKLFF. Filled out from reference TRBV30 and TRBJ1-4, the complete variable domain reads SQTIHQWPATLVQPVGSPLSLECTVEGTSNPNLYWYRQAAGRGLQLLFYSVGIGQISSEVPQNLSASRPQDRQFILSSKKLLLSDSGFYLCAWSVRVEKLFFGSGTQLSVL.

The chain couples TRBV20-1 to TRBJ2-5, with 7 positions matching TRBD2. The CDR3 sequence is 11 residues long. Germline V gives CDR1 DFQATT, CDR2 SNEGSKA (reference sequence). Losses at the gene ends were 4 bases for V and 5 bases for J; bases not matched to a gene: 1. CDR3 nucleotide sequence: TGCAGTGCTACCGGGGGGGAGACCCAGTACTTC. This encodes CSATGGETQYF.

The V gene is TRBV11-1, the J gene TRBJ2-5, with D uncertain. Germline lookup yields CDR1 SGHAT and CDR2 FQDESV (reference sequence). Trimming pared 1 base from V and 3 bases from J, leaving 12 bases between. The CDR3 consists of 15 residues. The CDR3 loop reads CASSLGPSREETQYF. CDR3 coding DNA: TGTGCCAGCAGCTTAGGGCCTAGTAGAGAAGAGACCCAGTACTTC.

The chain joins TRBV5-1 to TRBJ2-3, with TRBD2 as a possible D gene (5 bases). There are 14 residues in the CDR3. V lost 1 base to trimming and J lost 6 bases, with 12 bases between them. CDR1 is SGHRS and CDR2 is YFSETQ in the germline V gene. The DNA for the CDR3 is TGCGCCAGCAGCTTGATGACGGAGGAGGATACGCAGTATTTT. Translating it yields CASSLMTEEDTQYF.

This clone was detected a few times. The chain has TRBV4-1 and TRBJ1-4, with a tentative D call TRBD1 (5 bases). Trimming removed 6 bases at V and 8 bases at J, with 16 bases between. This CDR3 is 14 amino acids long. Germline CDR1 is MGHRA and CDR2 is YSYEKL. This CDR3 reads CASSPGPWSEKLFF. CDR3 coding DNA: TGCGCCAGCAGTCCGGGACCGTGGAGCGAAAAACTGTTTTTT.

This clone came up a few times. The chain couples TRBV4-3 to TRBJ1-6; 7 positions agree with TRBD1. CDR1 and CDR2 (germline): LGHNA, YSLEER. The J segment lost 6 bases and the V segment lost 4 bases, leaving 9 bases of the junction unmatched. The CDR3 length is 16 residues. The CDR3 coding sequence is TGCGCCAGCAGCCTTTATTGGCAGGGGGGTAATTCACCCCTCCACTTT. It specifies CASSLYWQGGNSPLHF.